The present T cell receptor (beta chain) was sequenced within a study of CD8 T cells in Susac syndrome. In the case of this clonotype: What it binds is unknown.

TEMRA cells were FACS-enriched and CD8+ and CD4+ T cells negatively isolated. Trimming pared 2 bases from V and 4 bases from J, leaving 7 bases between. The CDR3 contains 12 residues. CDR1 is GTSNPN and CDR2 is SVGIG in the germline V gene (reference sequence). Study-wide points: It was acknowledged by the study that relatively few individuals were included in its TCR sequencing and HLA analysis.

Random hexamers were used to reverse transcribe roughly 0.45 to 1 ug of RNA. Amplification of the TCR beta CDR3 was carried out by immunoSEQ multiplex PCR, which spanned a total of 54 Vbeta and 13 Jbeta segments. Each CDR3 protein is one row after TCRdb ran MiXCR on the immunoSEQ multiplex PCR reads. The table lists some 110,000 distinct CDR3 sequences, about 92% of them singletons, with 0.093% in the top ten. The genes are TRBV30 and TRBJ2-3, with D perhaps TRBD1 (6 bases). The receptor's source is a human donor with multiple sclerosis. The sequencing sample was made of CD4+ T cells from PBMCs. As DNA, the CDR3 is TGTGCCTGGAGTTGGGGGCCAGATACGCAGTATTTT. It translates to CAWSWGPDTQYF.